This T cell receptor beta chain was recovered during a study of response to subunit inactivated influenza vaccine. This clonotype appeared many times. A single record per CDR3 protein comes from TCRdb applying MiXCR to the RT-PCR reads. Of some 640,000 distinct CDR3 sequences listed, approximately 15% were seen once; the top ten hold 6.5% to 8.5%. The sequence was obtained from a man aged 50 to 60 who received an inactivated influenza vaccine. The material was PBMCs from blood, obtained 14 to 15 days before vaccination.

The CDR3 DNA reads as TGTGCCAGCAGTCATGGGACAGGACATGGCTACACCTTC. Translated: CASSHGTGHGYTF. The genes are TRBV6-2 or TRBV6-3 and TRBJ1-2; 8 nucleotides line up with TRBD1. This CDR3 contains 13 residues. Germline assignment: CDR1 MNHEY and CDR2 SVGEGT. V lost 5 bases and J lost 6; bases outside the gene matches: 5.